One TCR beta chain is described in this entry. Its antigen is not known. Profiling relied on immunoSEQ multiplex PCR, and the TCRdb table lists in-frame clones only, not all of them. This table holds some 14,000 clones, roughly 84% found once. This CDR3 region has 15 residues. Germline V lookup: CDR1 SGDLS, CDR2 YYNGEE. V was pared by 0 bases and J by 4 bases, with 6 bases of the junction left unmatched. These data are taken from a study of T cell repertoires in ileal Crohn's disease. Across the whole study: Patients had a median 7.9-year disease duration, and around 35% were active smokers. Surgery for a complication: stricturing in roughly 61%, penetrating in approximately 39%.

Study conclusions and caveats: Compared with non-smokers, active smokers at surgery showed more clonal expansions. High-frequency clones were more common in sorted CD8 than CD4 cells.

The sample taken for sequencing was ileal tissue. This TCR was recovered from an adult with Crohn's disease. The chain employs TRBV9 and TRBJ1-1, with TRBD1 matching over 7 bases. The CDR3 bases are TGTGCCAGCAGCGTAGGGGGACAGAGAATCACTGAAGCTTTCTTT. Translated: CASSVGGQRITEAFF.